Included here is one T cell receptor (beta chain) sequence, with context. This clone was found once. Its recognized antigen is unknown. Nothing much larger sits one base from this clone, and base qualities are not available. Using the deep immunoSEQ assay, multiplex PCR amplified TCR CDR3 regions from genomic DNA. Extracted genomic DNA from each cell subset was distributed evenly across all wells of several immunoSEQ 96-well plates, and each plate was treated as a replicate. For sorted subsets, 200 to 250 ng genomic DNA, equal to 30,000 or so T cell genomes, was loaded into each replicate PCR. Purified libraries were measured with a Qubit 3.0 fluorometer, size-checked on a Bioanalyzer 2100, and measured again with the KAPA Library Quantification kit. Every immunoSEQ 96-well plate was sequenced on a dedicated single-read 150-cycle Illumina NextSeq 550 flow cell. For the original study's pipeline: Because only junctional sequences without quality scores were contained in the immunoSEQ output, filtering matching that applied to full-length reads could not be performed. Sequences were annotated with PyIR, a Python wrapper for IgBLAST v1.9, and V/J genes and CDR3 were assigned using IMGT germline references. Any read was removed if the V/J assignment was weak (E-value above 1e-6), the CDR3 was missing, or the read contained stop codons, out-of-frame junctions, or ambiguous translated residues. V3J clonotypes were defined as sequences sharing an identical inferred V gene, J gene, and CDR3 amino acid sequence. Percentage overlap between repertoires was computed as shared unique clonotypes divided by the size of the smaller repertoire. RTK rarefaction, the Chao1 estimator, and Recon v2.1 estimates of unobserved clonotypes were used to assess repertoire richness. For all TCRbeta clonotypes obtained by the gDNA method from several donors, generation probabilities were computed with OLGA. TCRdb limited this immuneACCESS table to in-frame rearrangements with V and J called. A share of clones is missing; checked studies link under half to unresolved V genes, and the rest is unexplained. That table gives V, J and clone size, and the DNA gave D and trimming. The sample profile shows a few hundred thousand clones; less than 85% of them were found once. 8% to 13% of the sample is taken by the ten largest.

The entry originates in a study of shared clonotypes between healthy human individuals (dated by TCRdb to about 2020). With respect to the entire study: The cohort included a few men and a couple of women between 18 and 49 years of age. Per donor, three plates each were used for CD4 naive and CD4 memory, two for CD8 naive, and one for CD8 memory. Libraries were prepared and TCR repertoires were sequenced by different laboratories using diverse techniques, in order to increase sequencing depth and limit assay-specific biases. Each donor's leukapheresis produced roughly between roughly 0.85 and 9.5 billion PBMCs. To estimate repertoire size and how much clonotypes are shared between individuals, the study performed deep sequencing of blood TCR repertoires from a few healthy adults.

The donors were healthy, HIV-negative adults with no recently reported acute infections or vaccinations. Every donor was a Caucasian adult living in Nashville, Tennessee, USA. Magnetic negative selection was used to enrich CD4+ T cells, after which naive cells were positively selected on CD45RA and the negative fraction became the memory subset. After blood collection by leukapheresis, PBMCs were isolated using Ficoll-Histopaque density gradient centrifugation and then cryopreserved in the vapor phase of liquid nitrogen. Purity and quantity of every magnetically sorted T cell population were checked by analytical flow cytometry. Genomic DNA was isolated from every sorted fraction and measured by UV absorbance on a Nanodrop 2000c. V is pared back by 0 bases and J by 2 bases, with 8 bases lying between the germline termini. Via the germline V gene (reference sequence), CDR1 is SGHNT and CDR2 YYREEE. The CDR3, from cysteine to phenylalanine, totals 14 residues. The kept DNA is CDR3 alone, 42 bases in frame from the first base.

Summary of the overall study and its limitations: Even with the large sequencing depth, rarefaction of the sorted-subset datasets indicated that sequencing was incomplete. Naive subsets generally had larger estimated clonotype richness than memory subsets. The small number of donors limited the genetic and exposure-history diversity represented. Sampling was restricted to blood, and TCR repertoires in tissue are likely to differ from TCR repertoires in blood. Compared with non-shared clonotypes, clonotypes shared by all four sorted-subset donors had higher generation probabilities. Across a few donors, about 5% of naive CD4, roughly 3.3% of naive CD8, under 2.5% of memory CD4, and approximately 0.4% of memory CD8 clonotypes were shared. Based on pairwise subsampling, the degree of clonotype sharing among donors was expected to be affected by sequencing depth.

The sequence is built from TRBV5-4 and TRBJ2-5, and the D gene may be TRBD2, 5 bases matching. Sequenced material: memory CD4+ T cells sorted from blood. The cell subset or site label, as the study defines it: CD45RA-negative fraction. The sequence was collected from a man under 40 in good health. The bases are TGTGCCAGCAGCTTGGCGACTACTCAAGAGACCCAGTACTTC. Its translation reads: CASSLATTQETQYF.